One and the same sample provided the 25 T cell receptor beta chains below, sequenced in a study of blood T cells in healthy people across ages (dated by TCRdb to between 2014 and 2017). Library preparation used 5' RACE. The sequencer was an Illumina HiSeq 2500. A second about 7 to 11 cycle PCR used a sample-barcoded 5' primer and a J-beta primer mix. Clones were called with MiXCR by TCRdb after fastp trimmed the public reads at Q25, and only in-frame beta chains were retained. Rows are combined by CDR3 protein, so each entry shows the most common genes and DNA. The sample profile shows 650,000 to 800,000 distinct CDR3 sequences; about 50% of them were found once. The ten largest account for roughly 14% of the sample. Sequenced sample: blood. Receptors were obtained from an elderly woman in good health.

V and J are TRBV9 and TRBJ2-1; TRBD1 matches 7 bases. CDR1 SGDLS and CDR2 YYNGEE come from the germline V gene. V was pared by 2 bases and J by 2 bases, with 4 bases of the junction left unmatched. CDR3 size: 15 residues. DNA of the CDR3: TGTGCCAGCAGCGTCGAGGGGGCGCCCTACAATGAGCAGTTCTTC. Residues: CASSVEGAPYNEQFF.

The J gene is TRBJ1-2, the V gene TRBV29-1; 11 bases are shared with TRBD1. CDR3 length: 17 residues. J gave up 7 bases and V 1 base, and 14 bases lay outside the gene matches. Germline assignment: CDR1 SQVTM and CDR2 ANQGSEA. This CDR3 is CSVEGGRDRGTNGGYTF. The CDR3 DNA reads as TGCAGCGTTGAAGGCGGTCGGGACAGGGGGACGAATGGTGGCTACACCTTC.

V and J are TRBV13 and TRBJ2-1; 12 nucleotides match TRBD2. Germline lookup yields CDR1 PRHDT and CDR2 FYEKMQ (reference sequence). This CDR3 is 17 amino acids long. Trimming at V came to 0 bases and at J to 9 bases, leaving 9 bases not matched to a gene. CDR3 sequence: CASSLGPLAGGLAEQFF. CDR3 sequence (DNA): TGTGCCAGCAGCTTAGGGCCGCTAGCGGGGGGGCTTGCTGAGCAGTTCTTC.

The gene calls are TRBV5-5 and TRBJ2-5, with 7 bases aligning to TRBD1. The germline V gene encodes CDR1 SGHKS and CDR2 YYEKEE (reference sequence). V lost 4 bases, J lost 2 bases, and 5 bases stayed unmatched. This CDR3 has 14 amino acids. CDR3 amino acids: CASSPGQKQETQYF. The CDR3 bases are TGTGCCAGCAGCCCGGGACAGAAACAAGAGACCCAGTACTTC. The variable domain in full, completed from reference TRBV5-5 and TRBJ2-5, reads DAGVTQSPTHLIKTRGQQVTLRCSPISGHKSVSWYQQVLGQGPQFIFQYYEKEERGRGNFPDRFSARQFPNYSSELNVNALLLGDSALYLCASSPGQKQETQYFGPGTRLLVL.

The gene calls are TRBV28 and TRBJ2-7; D is ambiguous. This CDR3 has 10 amino acids. V lost 6 bases, J lost 4 bases, and 4 bases lay in between. From germline, CDR1 is MDHEN and CDR2 SYDVKM. The CDR3 DNA follows: TGTGCCAGCAGCCGTTACGAGCAGTACTTC. Translation gives CASSRYEQYF.

This clonotype has just a few counts. The genes are TRBV5-1 and TRBJ2-7; 13 bases map to TRBD2. In germline, CDR1 is SGHRS, CDR2 YFSETQ. The CDR3 has 18 residues. V trimming: 4 bases; J trimming: 2 bases; junction bases outside the gene matches: 12. Written as DNA, the CDR3 is TGCGCCAGCAGCCGTAGACCCGATACTAGCGGGAGGGCCTACGAGCAGTACTTC. Protein sequence: CASSRRPDTSGRAYEQYF.

As to this clonotype: One end of the junction does not line up with germline, which may come from a read error. CDR3 sequence: CASSLGNNDQPRHF. Here the CDR3 DNA reads TGTGCCAGCAGTTTGGGGAATAATGATCAGCCCCGGCATTTT. The chain combines TRBV28 with TRBJ1-5, with no clear D. The germline gives CDR1 MDHEN, CDR2 SYDVKM. The CDR3 extends over 14 amino acids.

The chain is built from TRBV7-2 and TRBJ1-6; D not resolved. The CDR3 has 15 amino acids. Germline CDR1 reads SGHTA; CDR2 reads FQGNSA. V was trimmed by 5 bases and J by 10 bases, leaving 18 bases between them. CDR3 bases: TGTGCCAGCAGCCCCGAACCACGGCAAAACTCACCCCTCCACTTT. This encodes CASSPEPRQNSPLHF.

This clonotype was counted between two and nine times. The chain employs TRBV27 and TRBJ1-1, with D perhaps matching TRBD1 (5 bases). The CDR3 is made up of 14 amino acids. V was trimmed by 1 base and J by 6 bases, leaving 12 bases between them. Germline V gene lookup returns CDR1 MNHEY and CDR2 SMNVEV (reference sequence). CDR3 sequence reads: CASSLWGGGAEAFF. As DNA, the CDR3 is TGTGCCAGCAGTTTATGGGGGGGTGGTGCTGAAGCTTTCTTT.

This clonotype was found once. The gene calls are TRBV7-2 and TRBJ2-4, with unresolved D. CDR3 size: 12 residues. Germline V gene lookup returns CDR1 SGHTA and CDR2 FQGNSA. V was cut by 2 bases and J by 10 bases, with 9 bases left in between. The CDR3 region has the DNA TGTGCCAGCAGCTTAATAGAAGGAATTCAGTACTTC. Its translation is CASSLIEGIQYF.

This clonotype was detected only once. This may be a read error: a much more frequent sequence differs by one nucleotide. The V and J genes are TRBV10-3 and TRBJ2-1; 12 bases line up with TRBD2. This CDR3 is built from 16 residues. The V and J ends lost 8 bases and 12 bases, in that order; junction bases with no gene match: 17. CDR1 is ENHRY and CDR2 is SYGVKD in the germline V gene. CDR3 in amino acids: CAISLGLAGEPGRQFF. In DNA, the CDR3 is TGTGCCATCTCACTGGGACTAGCGGGCGAACCGGGAAGGCAGTTCTTC.

At least ten counts were recorded for this clonotype. The chain combines TRBV20-1 with TRBJ2-1, with D unresolved. The CDR3 has 10 residues. Germline V gives CDR1 DFQATT, CDR2 SNEGSKA (reference sequence). V lost 5 bases and J lost 9, with 8 bases in between. The chain's CDR3 is CSALRFEQFF. The CDR3 bases are TGCAGTGCTCTCAGGTTTGAGCAGTTCTTC.

The chain recombines TRBV5-1 with TRBJ2-1, with D possibly matching TRBD2 (5 bases). The CDR3 has 14 amino acids. V gave up 4 bases and J gave up 8 bases, with 16 bases separating them. CDR1 and CDR2 from the germline V gene are SGHRS and YFSETQ. The CDR3 DNA reads TGCGCCAGCAGCGAGGGCTACTCCGGGGATGAGCAGTTCTTC. Protein sequence: CASSEGYSGDEQFF.

This clonotype has just one count. This chain links TRBV29-1 with TRBJ2-5; TRBD2 matches 10 bases. V lost 4 bases and J lost 3; bases outside the gene matches: 8. This CDR3 contains 15 residues. The germline V gene has CDR1 SQVTM and CDR2 ANQGSEA. DNA for the CDR3: TGCAGCGTTGTAGAGAGCGGGGGGGCCGAAGAGACCCAGTACTTC. It yields the protein CSVVESGGAEETQYF.

The chain carries TRBV29-1 and TRBJ2-1; the D gene is possibly TRBD1 (5 bases). The CDR3 sequence is 16 residues long. Trimming removed 3 bases at V and 0 bases at J, with 15 bases between. Per germline, CDR1 SQVTM and CDR2 ANQGSEA. The CDR3 loop is CSVDLSRGYSYNEQFF. DNA of the CDR3: TGCAGCGTTGATTTATCAAGGGGTTACTCCTACAATGAGCAGTTCTTC.

This clonotype was counted a single time. The chain links TRBV12-3 or TRBV12-4 to TRBJ2-5, with 10 bases identical to TRBD1. The J call may not be correct, given that the DNA end is closer to TRBJ2-7. This CDR3 is built from 14 residues. The CDR3 DNA follows: TGTGCCAGCAGCAAGACAGGGGGCAATTACGAGCAGTACTTC. It yields the protein CASSKTGGNYEQYF.

With respect to this clonotype: This may come from a read error, since a much larger clone is one base off. The chain uses TRBV4-1 and TRBJ2-5; 10 bases align to TRBD2. Germline assignment: CDR1 MGHRA and CDR2 YSYEKL. The CDR3 covers 18 residues. V lost 0 bases to trimming and J lost 11 bases; unmatched junction nucleotides: 18. This CDR3 is CASSQDWFEASGSNEQYF. DNA for the CDR3: TGCGCCAGCAGCCAAGATTGGTTTGAGGCTAGCGGGAGTAATGAGCAGTACTTC.

About this clonotype itself: A much bigger clone sits one base away, suggesting this may be a read error. V usage is TRBV6-5 and J usage is TRBJ2-3; D possibly corresponds to TRBD2 (6 bases). Germline V lookup: CDR1 MNHEY, CDR2 SVGAGI. This CDR3 is built from 15 residues. Trimming removed 2 bases at V and 4 bases at J, with 13 bases between. The CDR3: CASSYRGGMADTQYF. CDR3 coding DNA: TGTGCCAGCAGTTACAGGGGCGGGATGGCAGATACGCAGTATTTT.

This clonotype has at least ten counts. The rearrangement links TRBV7-3 to TRBJ2-7; a possible D gene is TRBD2 (5 bases). Deletions cut 2 bases from V and 3 bases from J, with 8 bases between. Germline-derived CDR1 and CDR2 are SGHTA and FQGTGA. This CDR3 has 13 amino acids. Here the CDR3 reads CASSLLEGYEQYF. In DNA, the CDR3 is TGTGCCAGCAGCTTACTAGAGGGCTACGAGCAGTACTTC.

The V call is TRBV5-6, the J call TRBJ2-7, with a weak D call TRBD2 (6 bases). CDR3 length equals 14 residues. CDR1 and CDR2 (germline): SGHDT, YYEEEE. V was cut by 2 bases and J by 7 bases, with 16 bases left in between. This CDR3 reads CASSFWAGEDEQYF. Written as DNA, the CDR3 is TGTGCCAGCAGCTTCTGGGCTGGGGAGGATGAGCAGTACTTC. Together with reference TRBV5-6 and TRBJ2-7, the CDR3 gives the full variable domain: DAGVTQSPTHLIKTRGQQVTLRCSPKSGHDTVSWYQQALGQGPQFIFQYYEEEERQRGNFPDRFSGHQFPNYSSELNVNALLLGDSALYLCASSFWAGEDEQYFGPGTRLTVT.

In its sample, this clonotype was seen a few times. V usage is TRBV29-1 and J usage is TRBJ2-5, with D maybe TRBD2 (5 bases). This CDR3 region has 13 residues. The germline CDR1 and CDR2 sequences are SQVTM and ANQGSEA. Trimming cost V 6 bases and J 9 bases, with 20 bases left between them. The CDR3 DNA sequence: TGCAGCGTACTAAGGCCCGAGATGAGGGCCCAGTACTTC. This codes for CSVLRPEMRAQYF.

This clonotype was counted ten times or more. The chain has TRBV5-5 and TRBJ2-7, with D possibly TRBD1 on 5 matching bases. Between the trimmed V and J ends, which lost 0 bases and 2 bases, there was a span of 12 bases. Germline-derived CDR1 and CDR2 are SGHKS and YYEKEE (reference sequence). This CDR3 comprises 15 residues. The CDR3 loop is CASSLESGLTYEQYF. The DNA for the CDR3 is TGTGCCAGCAGCTTGGAGTCAGGGCTAACCTACGAGCAGTACTTC.

This clonotype was recorded at least ten times. The CDR3 loop reads CAISESTGGGDTQYF. As DNA, the CDR3 is TGTGCCATCAGTGAGTCGACGGGGGGGGGAGATACGCAGTATTTT. This chain connects TRBV10-3 to TRBJ2-3; TRBD2 agrees at 8 bases. The CDR3 has 15 amino acids. Losses at the gene ends were 0 bases for V and 5 bases for J; bases not matched to a gene: 4. Germline values: CDR1 ENHRY, CDR2 SYGVKD.

This sequence joins TRBV27 and TRBJ1-2; D remains unclear. The V gene lost 3 bases and the J gene lost 4 bases, with 9 bases spanning the gap. The CDR3 is made up of 13 amino acids. The germline gives CDR1 MNHEY, CDR2 SMNVEV (reference sequence). The CDR3 loop reads CASSFAPSYGYTF. The CDR3 DNA reads TGTGCCAGCAGTTTCGCCCCCTCCTATGGCTACACCTTC.

The genes are TRBV7-2 and TRBJ1-5; 10 bases agree with TRBD1. Germline V CDR1 and CDR2: SGHTA, FQGNSA. Trimming at V came to 5 bases and at J to 12 bases, leaving 7 bases not matched to a gene. The CDR3 runs 13 residues. In nucleotides, the CDR3 is TGTGCCAGCAGCCCAGAGACAGGGGGCAACCAGCATTTT. Translation gives CASSPETGGNQHF. Using reference TRBV7-2 and TRBJ1-5 for the parts outside the CDR3, the full variable domain is GAGVSQSPSNKVTEKGKDVELRCDPISGHTALYWYRQSLGQGLEFLIYFQGNSAPDKSGLPSDRFSAERTGGSVSTLTIQRTQQEDSAVYLCASSPETGGNQHFGDGTRLSIL.